The 14 T cell receptor beta chains below all came from one sample that was sequenced in a study of blood T cells in healthy people across ages. Through a sample-barcoded 5' primer and a J-beta primer mix, a second PCR was run for roughly 7 to 12 cycles. TCRdb used MiXCR to reprocess the 5' RACE reads, holding one entry per CDR3 protein. There are hundreds of thousands of distinct CDR3 sequences in the sample; roughly three fifths occur only once, and roughly 24% lies in the top ten. Input material: blood. Receptors were obtained from a man aged 35-49 years in good health.

CDR3 residues: CATSGVGGGANVLTF. For the CDR3, the DNA is TGTGCCACCAGTGGCGTGGGAGGTGGGGCCAACGTCCTGACTTTC. The chain has TRBV24-1 and TRBJ2-6, with D possibly being TRBD2 (6 bases). The CDR3 spans 15 residues. Germline lookup yields CDR1 KGHDR and CDR2 SFDVKD. With 5 bases removed from V and 3 bases from J, the gap between germline ends came to 10 bases.

The V gene is TRBV10-3, the J gene TRBJ2-7; 10 nucleotides line up with TRBD2. Germline values: CDR1 ENHRY, CDR2 SYGVKD. This CDR3 is built from 20 residues. V shed 0 bases, J shed 5 bases, and the junction held 19 bases outside the gene matches. The CDR3 DNA reads as TGTGCCATCAGTGAGTCGGGGGAGCTAGCGGGAGCAAAGATCTTGGACGAGCAGTACTTC. It is translated as CAISESGELAGAKILDEQYF.

The chain links TRBV4-3 to TRBJ2-1; maybe TRBD2 (5 bases). Germline CDR1 reads LGHNA; CDR2 reads YSLEER. Trimming shortened V by 3 bases and J by 13 bases, and 25 bases separated the two germline ends. The CDR3 runs 16 residues. Here the CDR3 reads CASSQPGSGRGETQFF. The CDR3, as DNA: TGCGCCAGCAGCCAGCCGGGGTCAGGACGAGGAGAGACCCAGTTCTTC.

The V call is TRBV28, the J call TRBJ2-5; no firm D call. This CDR3 region has 11 residues. The ends were cut back, 5 bases at V and 5 bases at J, with 6 bases in the middle. CDR1 MDHEN and CDR2 SYDVKM come from the germline V gene. CDR3 loop: CASSNEETQYF. CDR3 nucleotides: TGTGCCAGCAGTAATGAGGAGACCCAGTACTTC.

This clonotype was seen only a few times. The V and J genes are TRBV9 and TRBJ2-1; D tentatively fits TRBD1 or TRBD2 (6 bases each). The CDR3 totals 17 residues. Germline CDR1 reads SGDLS; CDR2 reads YYNGEE. Trimming cost V 4 bases and J 7 bases, with 24 bases left between them. The CDR3 reads CASSPTLRRGVGNEQFF. The DNA for the CDR3 is TGTGCCAGCAGCCCGACGTTGCGAAGGGGGGTTGGGAATGAGCAGTTCTTC.

The CDR3 region is CSAARLAGRADTQYF. The CDR3 DNA is TGCAGTGCTGCCCGACTAGCGGGGAGGGCAGATACGCAGTATTTT. J is TRBJ2-3 and V is TRBV20-1; 11 nucleotides agree with TRBD2. Germline CDR1 DFQATT, CDR2 SNEGSKA (reference sequence). The CDR3 loop spans 15 amino acids. V trimming: 5 bases; J trimming: 4 bases; junction bases outside the gene matches: 8.

This clonotype was recorded a few times. This chain joins TRBV12-3 or TRBV12-4 and TRBJ1-5; D gene uncertain. The germline V and J ends were trimmed by 0 bases and 3 bases, with 12 bases remaining between them. The CDR3 extends over 16 amino acids. The CDR3 spells CASSLAAVPHNQPQHF. The CDR3 coding sequence is TGTGCCAGCAGTTTAGCTGCGGTGCCTCACAATCAGCCCCAGCATTTT.

The J gene is TRBJ2-5, the V gene TRBV6-2 or TRBV6-3; D might be TRBD1 or TRBD2, each matching 6 bases. This CDR3 is built from 13 residues. The germline CDR1 and CDR2 sequences are MNHEY and SVGEGT. Between the trimmed V and J ends, which lost 10 bases and 5 bases, there was a span of 17 bases. In nucleotides, the CDR3 is TGTGCCACCAAGCTGGGGGGCGCGGAGACCCAGTACTTC. This encodes CATKLGGAETQYF.

This chain connects TRBV11-3 to TRBJ2-5, with 10 nucleotides matching TRBD2. Looked up from germline, CDR1 is SGHNT and CDR2 is YENEEA. The J segment lost 2 bases and the V segment lost 3 bases, leaving 6 bases of the junction unmatched. CDR3 length: 16 amino acids. The CDR3 DNA reads as TGTGCCAGCAGCTTTCGGCTAGCGGGAGTACAAGAGACCCAGTACTTC. Its protein product is CASSFRLAGVQETQYF.

The chain combines TRBV7-3 with TRBJ2-5, with 7 nucleotides matching TRBD1. V trimming: 6 bases; J trimming: 1 base; junction bases outside the gene matches: 14. This CDR3 comprises 17 residues. Looked up from germline, CDR1 is SGHTA and CDR2 is FQGTGA. The DNA for the CDR3 is TGTGCCAGCAGTCGAGGCCGTACGGACAGGTTCCAAGAGACCCAGTACTTC. Encoded protein: CASSRGRTDRFQETQYF.

The rearrangement uses TRBV20-1 and TRBJ2-1; D gene ambiguous. Germline V gene data show CDR1 as DFQATT and CDR2 as SNEGSKA (reference sequence). The V and J ends lost 1 base and 4 bases respectively, with 8 bases between them. CDR3 length: 13 amino acids. The CDR3 reads CSARVYGYNEQFF. In DNA form, the CDR3 reads TGCAGTGCTAGAGTGTATGGGTACAATGAGCAGTTCTTC.

The chain combines TRBV28 with TRBJ2-3; 7 nucleotides line up with TRBD2. The ends lost 8 bases at V and 9 bases at J; junction bases unmatched: 8. The germline gives CDR1 MDHEN, CDR2 SYDVKM. The CDR3 loop spans 12 amino acids. The CDR3 loop is CASLLRGGTQYF. CDR3 bases: TGTGCCAGCCTGCTCCGGGGAGGGACGCAGTATTTT.

The chain has TRBV5-1 and TRBJ2-3; D uncertain. In germline, CDR1 is SGHRS, CDR2 YFSETQ. The CDR3 extends over 16 amino acids. V was cut by 0 bases and J by 3 bases, with 14 bases left in between. In nucleotides, the CDR3 is TGCGCCAGCAGCTTGGTGCAGACCGGTGGGACAGATACGCAGTATTTT. It yields the protein CASSLVQTGGTDTQYF.

The rearrangement joins TRBV7-2 to TRBJ1-1; maybe TRBD1 (5 bases). With 4 bases removed from V and 7 bases from J, the gap between germline ends came to 10 bases. The germline CDR1 and CDR2 sequences are SGHTA and FQGNSA. This CDR3 contains 12 residues. In nucleotides, the CDR3 is TGTGCCAGCAGCTGGCTTACAGGTGAAGCTTTCTTT. Protein product: CASSWLTGEAFF.